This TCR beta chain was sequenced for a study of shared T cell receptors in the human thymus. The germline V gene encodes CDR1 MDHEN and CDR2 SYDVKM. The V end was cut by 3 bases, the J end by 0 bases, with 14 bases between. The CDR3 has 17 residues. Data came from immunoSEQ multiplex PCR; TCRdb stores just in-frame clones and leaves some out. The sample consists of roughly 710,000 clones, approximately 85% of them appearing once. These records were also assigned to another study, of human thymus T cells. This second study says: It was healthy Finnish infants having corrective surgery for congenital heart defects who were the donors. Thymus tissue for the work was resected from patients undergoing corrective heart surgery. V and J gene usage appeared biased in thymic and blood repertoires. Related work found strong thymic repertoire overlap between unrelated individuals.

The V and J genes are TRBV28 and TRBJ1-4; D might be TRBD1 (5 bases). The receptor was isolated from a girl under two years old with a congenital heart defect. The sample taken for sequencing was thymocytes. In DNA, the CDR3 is TGTGCCAGCAGTTTGACAGAAGAGGAGTCAACTAATGAAAAACTGTTTTTT. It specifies CASSLTEEESTNEKLFF.